The next 9 T cell receptor beta chains were all read from a single sample in a study of blood T cell repertoires in COVID-19. Method: immunoSEQ multiplex PCR; TCRdb's copy keeps in-frame clones and lacks some. In the table there are approximately 70,000 clones, more than 75% of which are singletons. The sample was peripheral blood. The source of these receptors is a human donor in a cohort sampled during active COVID-19.

The chain has TRBV5-1 and TRBJ2-3, with D unresolved. V was trimmed by 0 bases and J by 9 bases, leaving 8 bases between them. This CDR3 has 12 residues. Germline V gene lookup returns CDR1 SGHRS and CDR2 YFSETQ. This CDR3 is CASSLARQTQYF. CDR3 in DNA: TGCGCCAGCAGCTTGGCCAGGCAAACGCAGTATTTT.

As DNA, the CDR3 is TGTGCCAGCAGTGAAGGACTAGCGGGAGACGTTGGAGATACGCAGTATTTT. Translation: CASSEGLAGDVGDTQYF. The chain has TRBV28 and TRBJ2-3; 13 nucleotides line up with TRBD2. After removal of 5 bases from V and 5 bases from J, the junction contained 10 bases not matched to a gene. Germline CDR1 reads MDHEN; CDR2 reads SYDVKM. This CDR3 is 17 amino acids long.

The gene calls are TRBV6-1 and TRBJ1-2; a weak D match, TRBD1 (5 bases). The germline V gene encodes CDR1 MNHNS and CDR2 SASEGT. There are 13 residues in the CDR3. V shed 1 base and J shed 7 bases, with 10 bases lying between them. DNA of the CDR3: TGTGCCAGCAGTGAAGGCAGGGCGCGTGGCTACACCTTC. It is translated as CASSEGRARGYTF.

V is TRBV5-8 and J is TRBJ2-5; D unclear. CDR1 is SGHTS and CDR2 is YDEGEE in the germline V gene. The CDR3 is 14 residues long. V was shortened by 2 bases and J by 7 bases, with 15 bases between the two germline ends. CDR3 loop: CASSFSPSSVTQYF. The CDR3 DNA follows: TGTGCCAGCAGCTTTTCCCCCTCCTCGGTGACCCAGTACTTC. Looking up the rest from reference TRBV5-8 and TRBJ2-5 gives the full variable domain: EAGVTQSPTHLIKTRGQQATLRCSPISGHTSVYWYQQALGLGLQFLLWYDEGEERNRGNFPPRFSGRQFPNYSSELNVNALELEDSALYLCASSFSPSSVTQYFGPGTRLLVL.

V gene TRBV27 combines with J gene TRBJ2-1; TRBD2 agrees at 10 bases. The V and J ends lost 6 bases and 7 bases, in that order; junction bases with no gene match: 6. The germline V gene encodes CDR1 MNHEY and CDR2 SMNVEV (reference sequence). This CDR3 contains 14 residues. The CDR3 DNA is TGTGCCAGCAGCCCTAGCGGGAGTAAGAATGAGCAGTTCTTC. This sequence encodes CASSPSGSKNEQFF.

In this sample, this clone turned up once. The chain links TRBV18 to TRBJ2-7; TRBD1 matches 9 bases. Unmatched junction bases numbered 5, after V lost 4 bases and J lost 4 bases. CDR1 and CDR2 from the germline V gene are KGHSH and LQKENI. There are 14 residues in the CDR3. CDR3 sequence (DNA): TGTGCCAGCTCACTTTGGGACAGGGTTTACGAGCAGTACTTC. Residues: CASSLWDRVYEQYF.

This clone was observed once. The V and J genes are TRBV5-1 and TRBJ2-3, with 9 bases aligning to TRBD2. The V gene's germline CDR1 is SGHRS and CDR2 YFSETQ. The CDR3 runs 14 residues. The junction had 6 bases not matched to a gene; V was cut back by 6 bases and J by 4 bases. The CDR3: CASTRLAVADTQYF. The DNA for the CDR3 is TGCGCCAGCACACGACTAGCGGTCGCAGATACGCAGTATTTT. The complete variable domain, with remaining parts taken from reference TRBV5-1 and TRBJ2-3, reads KAGVTQTPRYLIKTRGQQVTLSCSPISGHRSVSWYQQTPGQGLQFLFEYFSETQRNKGNFPGRFSGRQFSNSRSEMNVSTLELGDSALYLCASTRLAVADTQYFGPGTRLTVL.

The chain carries TRBV3-1 (or the pseudogene TRBV3-2) and TRBJ2-5; D not resolved. Per germline, CDR1 LGHDT and CDR2 YNNKEL (reference sequence). This CDR3 has 14 amino acids. Trimming cost V 0 bases and J 4 bases, with 9 bases left between them. CDR3 sequence: CASSQDSSAETQYF. Written as DNA, the CDR3 is TGTGCCAGCAGCCAAGATTCAAGCGCAGAGACCCAGTACTTC.

This clone was seen once. J is TRBJ2-1 and V is TRBV18; 7 bases align to TRBD1. Germline V gives CDR1 KGHSH, CDR2 LQKENI. J was trimmed by 6 bases and V by 5 bases; bases with no gene match: 13. The CDR3 covers 16 residues. The CDR3 bases are TGTGCCAGCTCATTAGCCGGGACAGAGAGTCGCAATGAGCAGTTCTTC. Translated: CASSLAGTESRNEQFF.